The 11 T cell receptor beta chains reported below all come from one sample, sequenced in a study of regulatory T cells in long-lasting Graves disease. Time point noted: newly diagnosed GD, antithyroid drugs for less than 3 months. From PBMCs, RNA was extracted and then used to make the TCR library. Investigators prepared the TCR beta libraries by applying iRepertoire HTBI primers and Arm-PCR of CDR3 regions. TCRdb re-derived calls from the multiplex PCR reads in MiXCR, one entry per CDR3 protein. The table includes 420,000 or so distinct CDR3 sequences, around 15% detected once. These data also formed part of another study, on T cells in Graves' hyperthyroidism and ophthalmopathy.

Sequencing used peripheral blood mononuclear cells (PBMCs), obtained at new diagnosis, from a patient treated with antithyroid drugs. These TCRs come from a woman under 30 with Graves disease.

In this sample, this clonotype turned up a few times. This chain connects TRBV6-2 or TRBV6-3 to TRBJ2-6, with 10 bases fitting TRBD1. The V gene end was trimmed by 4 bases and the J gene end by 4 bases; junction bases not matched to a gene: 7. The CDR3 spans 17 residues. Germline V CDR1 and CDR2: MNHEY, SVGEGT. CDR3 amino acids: CASSWDRGISGANVLTF. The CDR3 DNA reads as TGTGCCAGCAGTTGGGACAGGGGAATCTCCGGGGCCAACGTCCTGACTTTC.

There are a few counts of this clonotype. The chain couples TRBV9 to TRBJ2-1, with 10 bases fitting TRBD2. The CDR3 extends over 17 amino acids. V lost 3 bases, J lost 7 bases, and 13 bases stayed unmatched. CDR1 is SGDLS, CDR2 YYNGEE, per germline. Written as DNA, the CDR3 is TGTGCCAGCAGCGGACTAGCGGGTCTATCTCCCCTAAATGAGCAGTTCTTC. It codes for CASSGLAGLSPLNEQFF.

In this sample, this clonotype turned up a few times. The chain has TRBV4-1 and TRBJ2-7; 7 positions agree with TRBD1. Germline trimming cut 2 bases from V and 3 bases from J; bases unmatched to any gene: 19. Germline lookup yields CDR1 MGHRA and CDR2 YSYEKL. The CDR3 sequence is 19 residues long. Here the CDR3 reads CASSQQGTVLGLGLYEQYF. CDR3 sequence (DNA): TGCGCCAGCAGCCAACAAGGGACAGTCCTAGGCCTAGGTCTCTACGAGCAGTACTTC.

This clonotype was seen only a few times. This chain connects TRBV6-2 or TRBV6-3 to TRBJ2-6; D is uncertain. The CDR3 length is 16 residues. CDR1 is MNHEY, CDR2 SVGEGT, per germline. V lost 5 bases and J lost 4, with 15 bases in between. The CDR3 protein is CASSVFPLSGANVLTF. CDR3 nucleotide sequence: TGTGCCAGCAGTGTATTTCCCCTTTCCGGGGCCAACGTCCTGACTTTC.

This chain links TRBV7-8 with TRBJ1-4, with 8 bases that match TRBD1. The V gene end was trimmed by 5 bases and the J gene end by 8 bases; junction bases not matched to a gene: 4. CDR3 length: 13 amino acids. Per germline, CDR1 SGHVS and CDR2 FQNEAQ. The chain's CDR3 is CASSQGQGEKLFF. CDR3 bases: TGTGCCAGCAGCCAAGGACAGGGAGAAAAACTGTTTTTT.

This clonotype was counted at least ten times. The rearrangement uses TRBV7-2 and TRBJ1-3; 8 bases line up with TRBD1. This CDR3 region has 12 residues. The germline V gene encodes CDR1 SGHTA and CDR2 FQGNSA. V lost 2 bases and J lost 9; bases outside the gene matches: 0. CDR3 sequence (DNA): TGTGCCAGCAGCTTAACAGGGGGCACCATATATTTT. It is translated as CASSLTGGTIYF.

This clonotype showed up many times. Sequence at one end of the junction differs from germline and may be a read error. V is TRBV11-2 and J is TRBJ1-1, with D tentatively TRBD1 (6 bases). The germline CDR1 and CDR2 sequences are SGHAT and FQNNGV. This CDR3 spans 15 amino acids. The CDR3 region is CASSLAAGANTEAFF. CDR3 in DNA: TGTGCCAGCAGTTTAGCGGCGGGGGCGAACACTGAAGCTTTCTTT.

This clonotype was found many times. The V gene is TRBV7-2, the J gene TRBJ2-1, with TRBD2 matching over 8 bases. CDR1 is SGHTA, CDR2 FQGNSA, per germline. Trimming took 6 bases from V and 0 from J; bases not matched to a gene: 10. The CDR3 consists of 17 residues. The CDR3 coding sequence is TGTGCCAGCAGTCGGAGACTAGCGAAAGGCTCCTACAATGAGCAGTTCTTC. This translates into CASSRRLAKGSYNEQFF. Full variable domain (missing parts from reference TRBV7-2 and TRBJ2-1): GAGVSQSPSNKVTEKGKDVELRCDPISGHTALYWYRQSLGQGLEFLIYFQGNSAPDKSGLPSDRFSAERTGGSVSTLTIQRTQQEDSAVYLCASSRRLAKGSYNEQFFGPGTRLTVL.

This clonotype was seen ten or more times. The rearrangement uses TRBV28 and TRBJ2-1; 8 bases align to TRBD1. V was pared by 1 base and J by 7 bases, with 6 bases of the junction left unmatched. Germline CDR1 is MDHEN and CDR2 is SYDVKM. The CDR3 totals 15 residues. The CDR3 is CASSLLTGERNEQFF. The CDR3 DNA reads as TGTGCCAGCAGTTTATTGACAGGGGAAAGGAATGAGCAGTTCTTC.

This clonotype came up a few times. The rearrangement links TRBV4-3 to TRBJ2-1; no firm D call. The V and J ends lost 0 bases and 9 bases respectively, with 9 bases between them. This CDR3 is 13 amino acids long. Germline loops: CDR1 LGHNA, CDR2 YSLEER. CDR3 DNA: TGCGCCAGCAGCCAAGAGATATTCGCTGAGCAGTTCTTC. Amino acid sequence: CASSQEIFAEQFF.

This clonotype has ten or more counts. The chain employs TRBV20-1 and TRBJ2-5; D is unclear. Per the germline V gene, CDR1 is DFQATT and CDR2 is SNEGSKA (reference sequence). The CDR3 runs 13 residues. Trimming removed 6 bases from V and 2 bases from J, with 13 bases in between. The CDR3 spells CSADTETQETQYF. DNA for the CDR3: TGCAGTGCCGATACAGAAACACAAGAGACCCAGTACTTC.